This is a list of T cell receptor beta chains from one sample in a study of vaccination and CD4 T cells after COVID-19. Antigens of these TCRs are unknown. TCRdb used MiXCR to reprocess the PCR reads, holding one entry per CDR3 protein. The sample lists about 17,000 distinct CDR3 sequences, roughly 54% seen once, with approximately 9% in the top ten. The sample comprised CD4+ T cells from blood, cultured in vitro. The receptors were sampled from a human donor who had recovered from COVID-19. Each CDR3 is given with its conserved first and last residue. D genes are given only for firm matches. The listing skips clone size in some rows; elsewhere it reads once, few, many or a size class.

TRBD1	TRBV20-1	TRBJ2-4	-	TGCAGTGCTAGCGCCGGGACAGGGGGGAACATTCAGTACTTC	CSASAGTGGNIQYF
-	TRBV27	TRBJ1-2	once	TGTGCCAGCACCAAATGGGGGGGTCTGGGGTATGGCTACACCTTC	CASTKWGGLGYGYTF
-	TRBV11-3	TRBJ2-3	-	TGTGCCAGCAGCCCGGCCGGGGATAGCGGAATAACTACGCAGTATTTT	CASSPAGDSGITTQYF
TRBD1	TRBV6-1	TRBJ1-1	-	TGTGCCAGCATCTTCTACCGGGACAGTCATCGAGGTGAAGCTTTCTTT	CASIFYRDSHRGEAFF
TRBD1	TRBV7-6	TRBJ2-7	few	TGTGCCAGCAGCTCCCGGGACAGGGCCTACGAGCAGTACTTC	CASSSRDRAYEQYF
-	TRBV7-3	TRBJ2-3	few	TGCGCCAGCAGCTCTTGGGCCGGGACGGTCCCCGGTACGCAGTATTTT	CASSSWAGTVPGTQYF
-	TRBV30	TRBJ1-1	-	TGTGCCTGGAGTGGCGGCATTCAGGGAGCTTTCTTT	CAWSGGIQGAFF
-	TRBV11-2	TRBJ2-5	-	TGTGCCAGCAGTTCCCAGGGAATCGGAGAGACCCAGTACTTC	CASSSQGIGETQYF
-	TRBV18	TRBJ2-4	once	TGTGCCAGCTCACCCGGGGCAGGGGATAACATTCAGTACTTC	CASSPGAGDNIQYF
-	TRBV27	TRBJ1-1	-	TGTGCCAGCACCAGCCGGGGGGACACTGAAGCTTTCTTT	CASTSRGDTEAFF
TRBD2	TRBV6-1	TRBJ2-7	-	TGTGCCAGCAGACGAGCGGGAGGCAACTCCTACGAGCAGTACTTC	CASRRAGGNSYEQYF
TRBD1	TRBV6-2/TRBV6-3	TRBJ1-1	-	TGTGCCAGCAGTTACTCTGGACAGGGGGCAATGAGCACTGAAGCTTTCTTT	CASSYSGQGAMSTEAFF
TRBD2	TRBV5-1	TRBJ2-1	-	TGCGCCAGCAGCCCCCAGGCGGGAGCAGGCTACAATGAGCAGTTCTTC	CASSPQAGAGYNEQFF
-	TRBV5-1	TRBJ2-4	-	TGCGCCAGCAGGCTTCTCTTGGGGTCCAAAAACATTCAGTACTTC	CASRLLLGSKNIQYF
-	TRBV7-6	TRBJ2-3	few	TGTGCCAGCAGCTTTTCAGGGCAGGCCGGTACAGATACGCAGTATTTT	CASSFSGQAGTDTQYF
-	TRBV30	TRBJ1-5	-	TGTGCCTGGAGTGTAGAGACACTGCAGCCCCAGCATTTT	CAWSVETLQPQHF
TRBD1	TRBV19	TRBJ1-2	-	TGTGCCAGTAGTATAGATGGGACAGGGAGTACCTATGGCTACACCTTC	CASSIDGTGSTYGYTF
-	TRBV2	TRBJ1-2	few	TGTGCCAGCAGTGAATCGACTAACTATGGCTACACCTTC	CASSESTNYGYTF
TRBD1	TRBV5-1	TRBJ2-5	-	TGCGCCAGCAGCGTGGGACAGCTACAAGAGACCCAGTACTTC	CASSVGQLQETQYF
-	TRBV27	TRBJ2-1	-	TGTGCCAGCAGTCGCCCGGGATACAATGAGCAGTTCTTC	CASSRPGYNEQFF
TRBD1	TRBV7-8	TRBJ1-4	-	TGTGCCAGCAGCTCCGGACAGGGGGGCCTGTTTTTT	CASSSGQGGLFF
TRBD1	TRBV7-8	TRBJ1-5	few	TGTGCCAGCAGCTTCCAGGGGGTCGATCAGCCCCAGCATTTT	CASSFQGVDQPQHF
-	TRBV7-3	TRBJ2-2	-	TGTGCCAGCAGCCACTCCGTGGGCACCGGGGAGCTGTTTTTT	CASSHSVGTGELFF
-	TRBV2	TRBJ2-5	-	TGTGCCAGCACTCCCGGGACCACTCAAGAGACCCAGTACTTC	CASTPGTTQETQYF
-	TRBV25-1	TRBJ1-1	-	TGTGCCAGCAGTGAATTTGCCCTGGCTTTCTTT	CASSEFALAFF
TRBD1	TRBV24-1	TRBJ1-2	few	TGTGCCACCAGTGGTGGACAGGGCTATGGCTACACCTTC	CATSGGQGYGYTF
-	TRBV30	TRBJ2-7	once	TGTGCCTGGAGTGTAAACGAGAGGGGGCAGTACTTC	CAWSVNERGQYF
-	TRBV7-7	TRBJ2-7	-	TGTGCCAGCAGCCCCAACTCCTTCTCCTACGAGCAGTACTTC	CASSPNSFSYEQYF
-	TRBV28	TRBJ1-1	-	TGTGCCAGCAGTGGGGGGCAGGGAGGAAGGACTGAAGCTTTCTTT	CASSGGQGGRTEAFF
TRBD1	TRBV2	TRBJ1-5	few	TGTGCCAGCAGTGGAGACAGGGTCAATCAGCCCCAGCATTTT	CASSGDRVNQPQHF
-	TRBV6-1	TRBJ2-7	once	TGTGCCAGCAGGTATGACGACGAGCAGTACTTC	CASRYDDEQYF
-	TRBV15	TRBJ2-5	-	TGTGCCACCACCCGGAAGGGGAGGGAGACCCAGTACTTC	CATTRKGRETQYF
TRBD1	TRBV4-2	TRBJ1-1	once	TGTGCCAGCAGCCCCCGACAGGGGGAGGGCACTGAAGCTTTCTTT	CASSPRQGEGTEAFF
TRBD1	TRBV6-1	TRBJ1-1	-	TGTGCCAGCAGTCAGAACACAGGGGGCTTAAACACTGAAGCTTTCTTT	CASSQNTGGLNTEAFF
-	TRBV2	TRBJ1-6	-	TGTGCCAGCACGGGGAGCTCCTATAATTCACCCCTCCACTTT	CASTGSSYNSPLHF
TRBD2	TRBV7-8	TRBJ2-1	-	TGTGCCAGCAGCTTAGACGGGAGGGCCTTCAATGAGCAGTTCTTC	CASSLDGRAFNEQFF
-	TRBV6-1	TRBJ1-5	-	TGTGCCAGCGTACTAGATAGCAATCAGCCCCAGCATTTT	CASVLDSNQPQHF
-	TRBV24-1	TRBJ1-2	-	TGTGCCACCAGTGAACAACCCAACAGGGTAAGTATGGATGGCTACACCTTC	CATSEQPNRVSMDGYTF
-	TRBV6-5	TRBJ1-2	few	TGTGCCAGCAGTTCAACAGGGTACGGCTACACCTTC	CASSSTGYGYTF
-	TRBV27	TRBJ2-7	-	TGTGCCAGCAGCCCAACTGGGACCTTGAGCTCCTACGAGCAGTACTTC	CASSPTGTLSSYEQYF
-	TRBV6-1	TRBJ2-7	-	TGTGCCAGCAGCCCCACAGGGATGAGTGGTGAGCAGTACTTC	CASSPTGMSGEQYF
-	TRBV7-3	TRBJ2-1	-	TGTGCCAGCAGCCCGGTAGGCCCCTACAATGAGCAGTTCTTC	CASSPVGPYNEQFF
-	TRBV28	TRBJ2-7	-	TGTGCCAGCACCGTCCCCGGCAGGGTCCCCTACGAGCAGTACTTC	CASTVPGRVPYEQYF
-	TRBV6-1	TRBJ1-2	-	TGTGCCAGCAGACCCGATACCAACTATGGCTACACCTTC	CASRPDTNYGYTF
TRBD1	TRBV15	TRBJ1-2	-	TGTGCCACCAGCAATGCGGGAAGGGGACAGGGGACATTCCCTAACTATGGCTACACCTTC	CATSNAGRGQGTFPNYGYTF
-	TRBV20-1	TRBJ2-3	-	TGCAGTGCCCCCCGAGAAGATACGCAGTATTTT	CSAPREDTQYF
TRBD1	TRBV20-1	TRBJ1-1	-	TGCAGTGTCCGACAGGGCGGTGATCCCTTGGGCACTGAAGCTTTCTTT	CSVRQGGDPLGTEAFF
TRBD1	TRBV12-3/TRBV12-4	TRBJ1-1	few	TGTGCCAGCAGCTCCATAGGACAGGGGGGGACTGAAGCTTTCTTT	CASSSIGQGGTEAFF
-	TRBV7-2	TRBJ1-2	-	TGTGCCAGCAGCACGCCCGGACAGCCAGCTAACTATGGCTACACCTTC	CASSTPGQPANYGYTF
-	TRBV20-1	TRBJ2-2	-	TGCAGTGCCAAAACAGGGCTTGGCGGGGAGCTGTTTTTT	CSAKTGLGGELFF
-	TRBV10-1	TRBJ2-7	few	TGCGCCAGCAGTGGGGACACGGCTATCTACGAGCAGTACTTC	CASSGDTAIYEQYF
TRBD2	TRBV20-1	TRBJ2-2	few	TGCAGTGCTAAATCCGGGACTAGCGGTCACCACGGGGAGCTGTTTTTT	CSAKSGTSGHHGELFF
TRBD1	TRBV11-2	TRBJ1-5	-	TGTGCCAGCAGCCCCAGGGGGCGATTTCAGCCCCAGCATTTT	CASSPRGRFQPQHF
-	TRBV25-1	TRBJ2-2	-	TGTGCCAGCAGAGGTACAGGGAGGCGGGCCACCGGGGAGCTGTTTTTT	CASRGTGRRATGELFF
-	TRBV28	TRBJ1-6	-	TGTGCCAGCAGTTTAAATGACAGAGGGTTCCACTTT	CASSLNDRGFHF
-	TRBV3-1	TRBJ2-5	once	TGTGCCAGCAGCCAAGCTGGAGAGACCCAGTACTTC	CASSQAGETQYF
TRBD1	TRBV4-1	TRBJ1-2	-	TGCGCCAGCAGCCTCACCAGGGGGCCGGGTGGCTACACCTTC	CASSLTRGPGGYTF
-	TRBV7-6	TRBJ2-2	-	TGTGCCAGCACCCAAGGCCTCGTCCTCGACGGGGAGCTGTTTTTT	CASTQGLVLDGELFF